These 25 T cell receptor beta chains came from one sample sequenced in a study of blood T cell repertoires in COVID-19 (dated by TCRdb to 2018 to 2020). Library method: the immunoSEQ multiplex PCR assay. The source is immuneACCESS, and TCRdb retained only in-frame sequences with V and J called. Part of the clones is not carried over; for the studies checked, unresolved V genes explain less than half of this, and the remainder is unexplained. This sample holds 150,000 to 180,000 clones; about 73% were observed only once. The top ten clonotypes cover roughly 1.7% of the sample. The source material was peripheral blood. These receptors were collected from a man older than 75 with acute or convalescent COVID-19.

The genes are TRBV9 and TRBJ2-2; 8 nucleotides match TRBD2. The length of the CDR3 is 16 residues. With 5 bases clipped from V and 4 bases from J, the junction kept 10 bases outside the gene matches. Germline-derived CDR1 and CDR2 are SGDLS and YYNGEE. The DNA for the CDR3 is TGTGCCAGCAGTCGAGTCGTCCTAGCGGGCACCGGGGAGCTGTTTTTT. Protein sequence: CASSRVVLAGTGELFF.

The genes are TRBV27 and TRBJ1-1; D not resolved. The CDR3 is made up of 12 amino acids. Deletions cut 6 bases from V and 8 bases from J, with 13 bases between. Germline CDR1 and CDR2: MNHEY and SMNVEV (reference sequence). DNA for the CDR3: TGTGCCAGCAGGGGTTCCGGGTCCGAAGCTTTCTTT. Translating gives CASRGSGSEAFF.

J is TRBJ2-7 and V is TRBV29-1; D possibly corresponds to TRBD1 (5 bases). Germline V gene lookup returns CDR1 SQVTM and CDR2 ANQGSEA. V shed 2 bases and J shed 7 bases, with 15 bases lying between them. CDR3 length equals 13 residues. The CDR3 loop reads CSVERQGPEEQYF. The CDR3 DNA follows: TGCAGCGTTGAACGGCAGGGCCCCGAGGAGCAGTACTTC.

This clone was detected only once. The chain combines TRBV7-8 with TRBJ2-7, with 8 nucleotides matching TRBD1. V lost 1 base, J lost 3 bases, and 2 bases stayed unmatched. This CDR3 has 14 residues. Germline values: CDR1 SGHVS, CDR2 FQNEAQ. The CDR3 here is CASSLGDRNYEQYF. The CDR3 bases are TGTGCCAGCAGCTTAGGGGACAGGAACTACGAGCAGTACTTC.

This clone was seen once. CDR3 in DNA: TGTGCCAGCAGCACCCAAGTTCGGTACAATGAGCAGTTCTTC. It encodes CASSTQVRYNEQFF. The rearrangement links TRBV21-1 to TRBJ2-1; the DNA was not used to check the table's D call, TRBD2. TRBV21-1 is marked as a pseudogene. This CDR3 is 14 amino acids long.

The rearrangement joins TRBV5-1 to TRBJ2-3; TRBD2 matches at 11 bases. Per germline, CDR1 SGHRS and CDR2 YFSETQ. CDR3 size: 18 residues. The V and J ends lost 3 bases and 1 base, in that order; junction bases with no gene match: 10. The CDR3 sequence: CASSSSGTSGPRTDTQYF. For the CDR3, the DNA is TGCGCCAGCAGCTCCTCCGGGACTAGCGGCCCTCGCACAGATACGCAGTATTTT.

The chain couples TRBV11-3 to TRBJ1-2, with TRBD1 matching over 8 bases. The V gene end was trimmed by 0 bases and the J gene end by 3 bases; junction bases not matched to a gene: 6. CDR3 length: 16 amino acids. Germline V lookup: CDR1 SGHNT, CDR2 YENEEA. CDR3 sequence (DNA): TGTGCCAGCAGCTTAGAGGGGAAGGACAGGGACTATGGCTACACCTTC. Protein: CASSLEGKDRDYGYTF.

The chain links TRBV30 to TRBJ2-5; TRBD1 aligns across 8 bases. Trimming removed 5 bases from V and 2 bases from J; junction bases left unmatched: 7. The CDR3 contains 14 residues. Germline V lookup: CDR1 GTSNPN, CDR2 SVGIG (reference sequence). The CDR3 sequence: CAWETGGRQETQYF. The CDR3 nucleotides read TGTGCCTGGGAAACAGGGGGGCGACAAGAGACCCAGTACTTC.

The table lists this clone with a count of one. The gene calls are TRBV11-2 and TRBJ2-7; 8 bases map to TRBD2. This CDR3 contains 15 residues. The V and J ends lost 3 bases and 2 bases, in that order; junction bases with no gene match: 6. CDR1 and CDR2 (germline): SGHAT, FQNNGV. The CDR3 here is CASSFGAGATYEQYF. Here the CDR3 DNA reads TGTGCCAGCAGCTTTGGAGCGGGGGCCACCTACGAGCAGTACTTC.

This clone appeared once. The chain joins TRBV30 to TRBJ2-7; no reliable D call. The germline V and J ends were trimmed by 1 base and 6 bases, with 10 bases remaining between them. The CDR3 is 12 amino acids. Germline V gives CDR1 GTSNPN, CDR2 SVGIG (reference sequence). The CDR3 sequence is CAWSGFGSEQYF. Written as DNA, the CDR3 is TGTGCCTGGAGTGGGTTCGGGTCCGAGCAGTACTTC.

The rearrangement uses TRBV11-3 and TRBJ2-5; the match to TRBD2 covers 9 bases. The CDR3 sequence is 16 residues long. V lost 5 bases, J lost 7 bases, and 14 bases stayed unmatched. Germline V gene data show CDR1 as SGHNT and CDR2 as YENEEA. CDR3 coding DNA: TGTGCCAGCAGCCCGGGTCTGGCGGGGGGGCGGGCGACCCAGTACTTC. This codes for CASSPGLAGGRATQYF.

The chain has TRBV6-8 and TRBJ2-7, with D unclear. V was pared by 7 bases and J by 2 bases, with 18 bases between. This CDR3 has 15 residues. Germline V gene lookup returns CDR1 MNHGY and CDR2 SAAAGT. CDR3 in amino acids: CASNPWRQYAYEQYV. CDR3 nucleotide sequence: TGTGCCAGCAACCCCTGGCGGCAGTACGCCTACGAGCAGTACGTC.

This clone has only one observation. The chain combines TRBV5-5 with TRBJ1-5, with 9 bases fitting TRBD1. CDR1 is SGHKS, CDR2 YYEKEE, per germline (reference sequence). The CDR3 covers 18 residues. Unmatched junction bases numbered 15, after V lost 4 bases and J lost 4 bases. Written as DNA, the CDR3 is TGTGCCAGCAGCCAAAGACCAACCGAAGACAGGGGGAATCAGCCCCAGCATTTT. Translation: CASSQRPTEDRGNQPQHF.

The chain has TRBV11-3 and TRBJ2-3; 7 bases line up with TRBD2. The V segment lost 6 bases and the J segment 5 bases; nucleotides outside the gene matches: 2. The CDR3 loop spans 12 amino acids. Per germline, CDR1 SGHNT and CDR2 YENEEA. In DNA form, the CDR3 reads TGTGCCAGCAGGAGGGAGGGAGATACGCAGTATTTT. Translation: CASRREGDTQYF.

The chain employs TRBV4-2 and TRBJ1-4; perhaps TRBD1 as D (5 bases). Per germline, CDR1 LGHNA and CDR2 YNFKEQ. Trimming took 4 bases from V and 0 from J, leaving 18 bases between them. This CDR3 is 18 amino acids long. This CDR3 reads CASSPTGRGGSTNEKLFF. The CDR3 DNA reads as TGTGCCAGCAGCCCCACGGGGCGGGGGGGTTCAACTAATGAAAAACTGTTTTTT.

This clone has just a few counts. J is TRBJ1-5 and V is TRBV19, with TRBD1 matching 10 bases. CDR3 length equals 13 residues. Germline-derived CDR1 and CDR2 are LNHDA and SQIVND (reference sequence). V gave up 8 bases and J gave up 6 bases; unmatched junction bases: 4. CDR3 DNA: TGTGCCAGTGGACAGGGGGGTTCTCAGCCCCAGCATTTT. It codes for CASGQGGSQPQHF.

This chain links TRBV7-2 with TRBJ1-6; D is unresolved. The CDR3 consists of 15 residues. From germline, CDR1 is SGHTA and CDR2 FQGNSA. The V and J ends lost 5 bases and 8 bases respectively, with 16 bases between them. CDR3 in amino acids: CASSPERGFDSPLHF. The CDR3, as DNA: TGTGCCAGCAGCCCCGAGCGGGGTTTTGATTCACCCCTCCACTTT.

This chain links TRBV5-1 with TRBJ1-3; 8 bases agree with TRBD1. The V segment lost 2 bases and the J segment 2 bases; nucleotides outside the gene matches: 3. This CDR3 spans 15 amino acids. Germline V gene sequence: CDR1 SGHRS, CDR2 YFSETQ. The CDR3: CASSFSTGAGNTIYF. CDR3 nucleotides: TGCGCCAGCAGCTTCTCGACAGGGGCTGGAAACACCATATATTTT.

The chain joins TRBV6-5 to TRBJ1-2, with 9 bases lining up with TRBD1. The CDR3 spans 12 residues. The germline V gene has CDR1 MNHEY and CDR2 SVGAGI. Losses at the gene ends were 6 bases for V and 8 bases for J; bases not matched to a gene: 4. Written as DNA, the CDR3 is TGTGCCAGCAGGCGGACAGGGGACGGCTACACCTTC. It translates to CASRRTGDGYTF.

The rearrangement links TRBV5-1 to TRBJ2-1, with a possible D match to TRBD1 (5 bases). The CDR3 runs to 12 residues. V lost 4 bases to trimming and J lost 7 bases, with 9 bases between them. Germline CDR1 reads SGHRS; CDR2 reads YFSETQ. The CDR3 loop is CASSEGQNEQFF. The CDR3 DNA follows: TGCGCCAGCAGCGAAGGACAAAATGAGCAGTTCTTC.

The chain uses TRBV25-1 and TRBJ2-7, with a tentative D call TRBD2 (7 bases). The V end lost 5 bases, the J end lost 4 bases, and 15 bases lay between the germline ends. The CDR3 consists of 14 residues. Germline CDR1 MGHDK, CDR2 SYGVNS. As DNA, the CDR3 is TGTGCCAGCAGTTTTGGGGGGGCCGCTTACGAGCAGTACTTC. Translation gives CASSFGGAAYEQYF.

The chain joins TRBV5-4 to TRBJ2-5, with 7 nucleotides matching TRBD1. V shed 4 bases, J shed 3 bases, and the junction held 12 bases outside the gene matches. The CDR3 is made up of 16 amino acids. CDR1 and CDR2 (germline): SGHNT, YYREEE (reference sequence). The CDR3 region has the DNA TGTGCCAGCAGCCCCCAGACAGGGCGGCCAGAAGAGACCCAGTACTTC. Residues: CASSPQTGRPEETQYF. Looking up the rest from reference TRBV5-4 and TRBJ2-5 gives the full variable domain: ETGVTQSPTHLIKTRGQQVTLRCSSQSGHNTVSWYQQALGQGPQFIFQYYREEENGRGNFPPRFSGLQFPNYSSELNVNALELDDSALYLCASSPQTGRPEETQYFGPGTRLLVL.

This chain links TRBV6-1 with TRBJ1-2; a weak D match, TRBD1 (5 bases). CDR1 MNHNS and CDR2 SASEGT come from the germline V gene. Trimming removed 0 bases at V and 8 bases at J, with 13 bases between. The CDR3 consists of 14 residues. The CDR3 bases are TGTGCCAGCAGTGAAGCGACAGTGGCATCGGGCTACACCTTC. Its translation: CASSEATVASGYTF.

The chain employs TRBV6-5 and TRBJ2-2, with a weak D call TRBD2 (6 bases). The CDR3 totals 15 residues. The V gene's germline CDR1 is MNHEY and CDR2 SVGAGI. Trimming removed 6 bases from V and 4 bases from J, with 15 bases in between. The CDR3 sequence is CASRGVGGSTGELFF. CDR3 DNA: TGTGCCAGCAGGGGGGTCGGAGGGTCCACCGGGGAGCTGTTTTTT.

The table lists this clone with a few counts. The CDR3 DNA reads as TGTGCCAGCAGCTCTAGCGGGGGGAGCACAGATACGCAGTATTTT. It encodes CASSSSGGSTDTQYF. The chain carries TRBV11-3 and TRBJ2-3; 11 bases are shared with TRBD2. This CDR3 spans 15 amino acids. V was pared by 4 bases and J by 0 bases, with 0 bases of the junction left unmatched. The germline CDR1 and CDR2 sequences are SGHNT and YENEEA.